The TCR beta chain under discussion was sequenced for a study of shared clonotypes between healthy human individuals. In the case of this clone: This specimen includes other DNA sequences encoding the same CDR3.

Germline V gene data show CDR1 as ENHRY and CDR2 as SYGVKD. V dropped 0 bases and J dropped 2 bases, with 12 bases sitting between them. This CDR3 has 16 residues. Profiling relied on immunoSEQ multiplex PCR, and the TCRdb table lists in-frame clones only, not all of them. The table includes about 1.1 million clones, approximately 80% detected once. Source material: memory CD4+ T cells from PBMCs. The subset denotes: CD45RA-negative fraction. This sequence originates from a man between 18 and 29 years old in good health. Some clones in this sample may be carry-over from other donors' samples. This chain joins TRBV10-3 and TRBJ2-3; a possible D gene is TRBD1 (5 bases). The chain's CDR3 is CAISESAGQATDTQYF. CDR3 nucleotides: TGTGCCATCAGTGAGTCGGCTGGACAAGCCACAGATACGCAGTATTTT.